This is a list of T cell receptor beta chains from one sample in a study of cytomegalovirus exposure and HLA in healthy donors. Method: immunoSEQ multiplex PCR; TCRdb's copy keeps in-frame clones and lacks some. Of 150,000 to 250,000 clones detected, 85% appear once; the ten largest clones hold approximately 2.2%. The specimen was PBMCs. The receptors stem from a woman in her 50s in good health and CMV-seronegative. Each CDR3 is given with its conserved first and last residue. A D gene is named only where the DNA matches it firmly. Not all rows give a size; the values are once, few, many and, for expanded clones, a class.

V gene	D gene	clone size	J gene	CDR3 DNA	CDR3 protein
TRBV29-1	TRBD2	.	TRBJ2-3	TGCAGCGGATGGGTAAGCGGGAGATCGGATACGCAGTATTTT	CSGWVSGRSDTQYF
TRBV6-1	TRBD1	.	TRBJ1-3	TGTGCCAGCAGTGAAGTAGTGGGACAGGGTAGAAACACCATATATTTT	CASSEVVGQGRNTIYF
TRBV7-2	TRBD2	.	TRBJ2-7	TGTGCCAGCAGCTGGGGAAGCGGGAGTGTCAACGAGCAGTACTTC	CASSWGSGSVNEQYF
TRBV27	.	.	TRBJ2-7	TGTGCCATCTCTCGGCGGGCAGAGAATTCATACGAGCAGTACTTC	CAISRRAENSYEQYF
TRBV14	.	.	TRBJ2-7	TGTGCCAGCAGCCAACGCCGACGGGCCTACGAGCAGTACTTC	CASSQRRRAYEQYF
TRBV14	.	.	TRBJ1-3	TGTGCCAGCAGCCTCCGACAGTCTGGAAACACCATATATTTT	CASSLRQSGNTIYF
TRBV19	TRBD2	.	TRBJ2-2	TGTGCCAGTAGTTCAAGGGGACTAGCGGGAGGGCAAGGCACCGGGGAGCTGTTTTTT	CASSSRGLAGGQGTGELFF
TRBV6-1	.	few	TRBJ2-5	TGTGCCAGCAGTGAAACAGATAAAGAGACCCAGTACTTC	CASSETDKETQYF
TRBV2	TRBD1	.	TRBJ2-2	TGTGCCAGCAGGGTCGCAGGGGGCTACACCGGGGAGCTGTTTTTT	CASRVAGGYTGELFF
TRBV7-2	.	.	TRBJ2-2	TGTGCCAGCAGCTTAGGGGGGACACGGGAAGGCGGGGAGCTGTTTTTT	CASSLGGTREGGELFF
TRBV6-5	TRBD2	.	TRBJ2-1	TGTGCCAGCAGTTACTCGACCCTAGCGGGAATCAATGAGCAGTTCTTC	CASSYSTLAGINEQFF
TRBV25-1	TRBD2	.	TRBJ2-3	TGTGCCAGCAGCCCTGGGGGGGTACAAAGTACGCAGTATTTT	CASSPGGVQSTQYF
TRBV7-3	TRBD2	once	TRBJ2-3	TGTGCCAGCAGCTTGGGGACTAGTACAGATACGCAGTATTTT	CASSLGTSTDTQYF
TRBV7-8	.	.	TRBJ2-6	TGTGCCAGCAGCTTAGCGGGCCTCCAACAGGGCGGAGGGGCCAACGTCCTGACTTTC	CASSLAGLQQGGGANVLTF
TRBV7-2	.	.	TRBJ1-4	TGTGCCAGCAGCCGAAGGGCAGACTATGCAACTAATGAAAAACTGTTTTTT	CASSRRADYATNEKLFF
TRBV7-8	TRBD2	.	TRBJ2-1	TGTGCCAGCAGCTTTCTGGCGGGAGCGTCCTACAATGAGCAGTTCTTC	CASSFLAGASYNEQFF